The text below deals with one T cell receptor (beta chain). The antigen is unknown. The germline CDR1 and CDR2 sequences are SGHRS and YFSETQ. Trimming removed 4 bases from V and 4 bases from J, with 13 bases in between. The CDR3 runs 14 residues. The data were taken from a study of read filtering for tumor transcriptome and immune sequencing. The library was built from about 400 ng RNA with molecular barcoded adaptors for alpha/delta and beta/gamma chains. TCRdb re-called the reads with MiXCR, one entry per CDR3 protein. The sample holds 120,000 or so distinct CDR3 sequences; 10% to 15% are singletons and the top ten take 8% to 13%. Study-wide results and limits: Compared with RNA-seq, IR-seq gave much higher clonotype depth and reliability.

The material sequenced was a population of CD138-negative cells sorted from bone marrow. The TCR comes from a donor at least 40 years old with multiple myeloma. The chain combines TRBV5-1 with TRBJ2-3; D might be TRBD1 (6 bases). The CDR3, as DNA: TGCGCCAGCAGCCTTGGACAGTACGCAGATACGCAGTATTTT. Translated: CASSLGQYADTQYF.